These 20 T cell receptor beta chains were sequenced from one sample in a study of technical replicates of blood from a handful of donors. The method was immunoSEQ multiplex PCR; TCRdb's version includes in-frame clones alone and lacks a portion of them. Among 75,000 to 100,000 clones listed, approximately 94% were seen once. Material for sequencing was T cells isolated from PBMCs. These TCRs come from a human donor in good health.

This chain links TRBV7-6 with TRBJ2-7, with 8 positions matching TRBD2. Per the germline V gene, CDR1 is SGHVS and CDR2 is FNYEAQ. The V gene end was trimmed by 1 base and the J gene end by 2 bases; junction bases not matched to a gene: 1. The CDR3 runs to 14 residues. Written as DNA, the CDR3 is TGTGCCAGCAGCTTAGACGGGGGGGCCTACGAGCAGTACTTC. This encodes CASSLDGGAYEQYF. The full variable domain, rest sourced from reference TRBV7-6 and TRBJ2-7, is GAGVSQSPRYKVTKRGQDVALRCDPISGHVSLYWYRQALGQGPEFLTYFNYEAQQDKSGLPNDRFSAERPEGSISTLTIQRTEQRDSAMYRCASSLDGGAYEQYFGPGTRLTVT.

This sequence joins TRBV4-1 and TRBJ2-5; D unclear. This CDR3 region has 17 residues. Per the germline V gene, CDR1 is MGHRA and CDR2 is YSYEKL. Between the trimmed V and J ends, which lost 0 bases and 5 bases, there was a span of 19 bases. The CDR3 here is CASSQDSPLAHGETQYF. The CDR3 nucleotides read TGCGCCAGCAGCCAAGATTCCCCCCTCGCCCACGGGGAGACCCAGTACTTC.

V gene TRBV6-1 combines with J gene TRBJ2-4, with TRBD1 matching over 7 bases. The germline V gene has CDR1 MNHNS and CDR2 SASEGT. The junction had 12 bases not matched to a gene; V was cut back by 6 bases and J by 7 bases. The CDR3 sequence is 15 residues long. CDR3: CASRGADREGNIQYF. CDR3 bases: TGTGCCAGCAGAGGGGCTGACAGGGAAGGTAACATTCAGTACTTC.

The chain carries TRBV28 and TRBJ1-1; no definite D call. CDR1 is MDHEN and CDR2 is SYDVKM in the germline V gene. V gave up 4 bases and J gave up 8 bases, with 8 bases separating them. This CDR3 has 11 amino acids. CDR3 sequence reads: CASSSGGEAFF. CDR3 nucleotides: TGTGCCAGCAGTTCCGGCGGAGAAGCTTTCTTT. Full variable domain (outside the CDR3, taken from reference TRBV28 and TRBJ1-1): DVKVTQSSRYLVKRTGEKVFLECVQDMDHENMFWYRQDPGLGLRLIYFSYDVKMKEKGDIPEGYSVSREKKERFSLILESASTNQTSMYLCASSSGGEAFFGQGTRLTVV.

There are a few counts of this clone. The chain couples TRBV28 to TRBJ1-1, with D unclear. Germline loops: CDR1 MDHEN, CDR2 SYDVKM. The CDR3 spans 14 residues. V lost 3 bases to trimming and J lost 3 bases, with 11 bases between them. The CDR3 nucleotides read TGTGCCAGCAGTTTTGTTAACGGGTACACTGAAGCTTTCTTT. Translating it yields CASSFVNGYTEAFF.

This sequence joins TRBV6-1 and TRBJ1-1; 7 bases agree with TRBD1. The CDR3 extends over 15 amino acids. V dropped 1 base and J dropped 5; count of bases not matched to a gene: 7. The germline V gene has CDR1 MNHNS and CDR2 SASEGT. Here the CDR3 reads CASSEGTGLLTEAFF. CDR3 DNA sequence: TGTGCCAGCAGTGAAGGGACAGGTTTATTAACTGAAGCTTTCTTT.

The chain recombines TRBV15 with TRBJ2-7, with D maybe TRBD1 (6 bases). The CDR3 is 15 amino acids. The germline V gene encodes CDR1 LNHNV and CDR2 YYDKDF (reference sequence). Trimming left V 3 bases short and J 2 bases short, with 14 bases between. The CDR3 is CATSSTGKGAYEQYF. The CDR3 DNA is TGTGCCACCAGCAGTACAGGGAAAGGGGCCTACGAGCAGTACTTC.

The J gene is TRBJ1-1, the V gene TRBV5-4; D is uncertain. This CDR3 is 13 amino acids long. The germline V and J ends were trimmed by 4 bases and 7 bases, with 14 bases remaining between them. Germline loops: CDR1 SGHNT, CDR2 YYREEE (reference sequence). CDR3 coding DNA: TGTGCCAGCAGCCCTCTTGTTGCAGATGAAGCTTTCTTT. Its translation is CASSPLVADEAFF.

This clone was picked up one time. V usage is TRBV4-1 and J usage is TRBJ2-5; 8 bases agree with TRBD2. CDR1 and CDR2 from the germline V gene are MGHRA and YSYEKL. The CDR3 length is 15 residues. After removal of 6 bases from V and 1 base from J, the junction contained 7 bases not matched to a gene. The CDR3 DNA reads as TGCGCCAGCAGTTCCCCCGGGGGGGGCCAAGAGACCCAGTACTTC. It specifies CASSSPGGGQETQYF.

The chain joins TRBV19 to TRBJ1-2; D uncertain. V was clipped by 7 bases and J by 1 base, with 13 bases between them. There are 14 residues in the CDR3. Germline values: CDR1 LNHDA, CDR2 SQIVND (reference sequence). CDR3 sequence reads: CASTAREVNYGYTF. CDR3 nucleotide sequence: TGTGCCAGTACCGCTAGGGAGGTTAACTATGGCTACACCTTC.

The chain couples TRBV28 to TRBJ2-7; D remains ambiguous. Germline loops: CDR1 MDHEN, CDR2 SYDVKM. CDR3 length: 12 amino acids. Deletions cut 1 base from V and 3 bases from J, with 4 bases between. The CDR3 is CASSLFSYEQYF. The CDR3 bases are TGTGCCAGCAGTTTATTCAGCTACGAGCAGTACTTC.

This sequence joins TRBV10-3 and TRBJ2-7; perhaps TRBD2 as D (5 bases). V shed 11 bases and J shed 2 bases, with 16 bases lying between them. The germline gives CDR1 ENHRY, CDR2 SYGVKD. The CDR3 runs to 13 residues. The CDR3: CASADGKTYEQYF. The CDR3 bases are TGTGCCTCGGCGGACGGGAAGACCTACGAGCAGTACTTC.

This sequence joins TRBV2 and TRBJ2-7, with D tentatively TRBD1 (5 bases). Germline assignment: CDR1 SNHLY and CDR2 FYNNEI. There are 14 residues in the CDR3. V was pared by 2 bases and J by 2 bases, with 10 bases between. CDR3 nucleotides: TGTGCCAGCAGTGAACTCTCAGGGACCTACGAGCAGTACTTC. This translates into CASSELSGTYEQYF.

In DNA, the CDR3 is TGTGCCAGCAGCTACATCCTAGCGGGAGGGAACGTAGAGACCCAGTACTTC. This sequence encodes CASSYILAGGNVETQYF. This chain connects TRBV27 to TRBJ2-5; the match to TRBD2 covers 12 bases. The CDR3 runs 17 residues. Germline V gene lookup returns CDR1 MNHEY and CDR2 SMNVEV (reference sequence). After removal of 6 bases from V and 4 bases from J, the junction contained 12 bases not matched to a gene.

The J gene is TRBJ1-4, the V gene TRBV7-2, with D tentatively TRBD1 (6 bases). Germline assignment: CDR1 SGHTA and CDR2 FQGNSA. V was shortened by 0 bases and J by 8 bases, with 19 bases between the two germline ends. This CDR3 contains 17 residues. In nucleotides, the CDR3 is TGTGCCAGCAGCTTAGCCGTCGGGCAGGGGCTTTCGGAAAAACTGTTTTTT. Residues: CASSLAVGQGLSEKLFF.

This chain links TRBV5-1 with TRBJ1-1, with 7 nucleotides matching TRBD1. CDR1 and CDR2 (germline): SGHRS, YFSETQ. V was pared by 4 bases and J by 4 bases, with 7 bases of the junction left unmatched. CDR3 length: 14 residues. The CDR3 sequence: CASSPRQGATEAFF. DNA for the CDR3: TGCGCCAGCAGCCCACGACAGGGCGCCACTGAAGCTTTCTTT. Looking up the rest from reference TRBV5-1 and TRBJ1-1 gives the full variable domain: KAGVTQTPRYLIKTRGQQVTLSCSPISGHRSVSWYQQTPGQGLQFLFEYFSETQRNKGNFPGRFSGRQFSNSRSEMNVSTLELGDSALYLCASSPRQGATEAFFGQGTRLTVV.

This rearrangement joins TRBV28 to TRBJ1-4, with D perhaps matching TRBD1 (5 bases). The CDR3 is made up of 16 amino acids. Deletions cut 2 bases from V and 0 bases from J, with 10 bases between. CDR1 and CDR2 from the germline V gene are MDHEN and SYDVKM. CDR3 region: CASSLTGQATNEKLFF. CDR3 nucleotide sequence: TGTGCCAGCAGTTTAACTGGACAAGCAACTAATGAAAAACTGTTTTTT.

The genes are TRBV2 and TRBJ2-5; 10 nucleotides line up with TRBD2. V was pared by 5 bases and J by 5 bases, with 11 bases of the junction left unmatched. The CDR3 has 16 residues. The V gene's germline CDR1 is SNHLY and CDR2 FYNNEI. This CDR3 is CASSPALAGVRETQYF. As DNA, the CDR3 is TGTGCCAGCAGTCCGGCCCTAGCGGGAGTTCGGGAGACCCAGTACTTC.

The CDR3 region is CASSLVTGYNEQFF. In nucleotides, the CDR3 is TGTGCCAGCAGCTTAGTGACAGGCTACAATGAGCAGTTCTTC. The chain employs TRBV13 and TRBJ2-1, with a tentative D call TRBD1 (6 bases). The length of the CDR3 is 14 residues. In germline, CDR1 is PRHDT, CDR2 FYEKMQ (reference sequence). The V end lost 1 base, the J end lost 3 bases, and 7 bases lay between the germline ends.

Only a few counts were recorded for this clone. The genes are TRBV5-6 and TRBJ1-2; 10 nucleotides match TRBD1. Per the germline V gene, CDR1 is SGHDT and CDR2 is YYEEEE. This CDR3 region has 16 residues. After removal of 4 bases from V and 2 bases from J, the junction contained 8 bases not matched to a gene. The CDR3 protein is CASSPIPGQGNYGYTF. CDR3 DNA: TGTGCCAGCAGCCCTATTCCGGGACAGGGGAACTATGGCTACACCTTC.